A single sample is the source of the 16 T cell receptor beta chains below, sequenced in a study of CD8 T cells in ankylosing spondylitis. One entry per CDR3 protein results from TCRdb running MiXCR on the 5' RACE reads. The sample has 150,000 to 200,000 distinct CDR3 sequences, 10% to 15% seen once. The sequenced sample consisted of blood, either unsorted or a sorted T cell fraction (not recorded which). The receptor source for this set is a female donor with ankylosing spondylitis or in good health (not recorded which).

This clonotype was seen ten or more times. This CDR3 is CASAREGNFFQPQHF. The CDR3 bases are TGTGCCAGCGCCCGGGAGGGGAATTTTTTTCAGCCCCAGCATTTT. The J gene is TRBJ1-5, the V gene TRBV27; D is possibly TRBD1 (5 bases). Looked up from germline, CDR1 is MNHEY and CDR2 is SMNVEV (reference sequence). CDR3 length equals 15 residues. The V end was cut by 8 bases, the J end by 6 bases, with 20 bases between.

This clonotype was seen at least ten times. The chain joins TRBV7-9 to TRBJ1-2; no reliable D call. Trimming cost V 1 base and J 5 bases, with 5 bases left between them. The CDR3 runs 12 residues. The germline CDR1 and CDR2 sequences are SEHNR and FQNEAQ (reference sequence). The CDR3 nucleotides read TGTGCCAGCAGCTTAGTGGTTTATGGCTACACCTTC. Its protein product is CASSLVVYGYTF.

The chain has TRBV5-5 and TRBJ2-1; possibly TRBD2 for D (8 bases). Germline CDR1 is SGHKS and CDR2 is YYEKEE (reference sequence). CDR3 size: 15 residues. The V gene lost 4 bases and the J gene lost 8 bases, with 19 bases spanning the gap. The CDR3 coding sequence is TGTGCCAGCAGCACCCTGTCGGGAGGGGGCGATGAGCAGTTCTTC. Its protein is CASSTLSGGGDEQFF.

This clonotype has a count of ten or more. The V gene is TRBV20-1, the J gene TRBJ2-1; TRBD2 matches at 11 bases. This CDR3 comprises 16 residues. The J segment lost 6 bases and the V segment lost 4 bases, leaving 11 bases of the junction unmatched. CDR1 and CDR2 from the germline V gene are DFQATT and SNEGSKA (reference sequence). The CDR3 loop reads CSATALLAGDGNEQFF. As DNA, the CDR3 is TGCAGTGCTACAGCCCTACTAGCGGGAGACGGCAATGAGCAGTTCTTC.

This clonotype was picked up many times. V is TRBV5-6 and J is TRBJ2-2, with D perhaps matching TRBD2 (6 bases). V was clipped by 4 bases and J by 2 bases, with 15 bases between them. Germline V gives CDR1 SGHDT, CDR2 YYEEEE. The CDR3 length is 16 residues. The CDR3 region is CASSPEAGVNTGELFF. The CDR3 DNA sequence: TGTGCCAGCAGCCCCGAAGCGGGCGTCAACACCGGGGAGCTGTTTTTT.

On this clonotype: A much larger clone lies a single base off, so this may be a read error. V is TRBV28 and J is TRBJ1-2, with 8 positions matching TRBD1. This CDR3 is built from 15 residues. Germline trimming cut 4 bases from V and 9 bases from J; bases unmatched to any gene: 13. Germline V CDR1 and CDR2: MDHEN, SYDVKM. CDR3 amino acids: CASSSTGTGAYSYTF. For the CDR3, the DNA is TGTGCCAGCAGTTCAACCGGGACAGGAGCTTATAGCTACACCTTC.

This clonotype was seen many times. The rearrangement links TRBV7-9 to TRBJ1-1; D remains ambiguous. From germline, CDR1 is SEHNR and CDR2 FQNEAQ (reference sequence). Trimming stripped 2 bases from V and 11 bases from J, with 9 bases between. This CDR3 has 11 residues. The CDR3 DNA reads TGTGCCAGCAGCTTAACAATGGATGCTTTCTTT. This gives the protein CASSLTMDAFF.

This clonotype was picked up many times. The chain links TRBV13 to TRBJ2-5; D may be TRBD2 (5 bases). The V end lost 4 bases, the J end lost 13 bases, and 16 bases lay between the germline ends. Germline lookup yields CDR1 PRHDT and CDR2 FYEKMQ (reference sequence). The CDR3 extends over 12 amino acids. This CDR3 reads CASSSNPGSLYF. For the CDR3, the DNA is TGTGCCAGCAGCTCAAATCCGGGAAGCTTGTACTTC.

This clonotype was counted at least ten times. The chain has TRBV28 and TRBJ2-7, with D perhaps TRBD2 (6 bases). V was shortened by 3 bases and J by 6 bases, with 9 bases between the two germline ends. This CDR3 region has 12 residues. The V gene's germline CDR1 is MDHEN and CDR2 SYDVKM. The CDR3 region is CASSLRGGEQYF. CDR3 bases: TGTGCCAGCAGTTTGAGGGGAGGCGAGCAGTACTTC.

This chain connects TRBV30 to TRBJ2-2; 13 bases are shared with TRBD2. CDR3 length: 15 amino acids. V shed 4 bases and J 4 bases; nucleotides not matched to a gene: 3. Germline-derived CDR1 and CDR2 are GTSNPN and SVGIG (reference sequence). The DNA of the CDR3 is TGTGCCTGGAAACGACTAGCGGGAGGCACCGGGGAGCTGTTTTTT. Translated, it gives CAWKRLAGGTGELFF.

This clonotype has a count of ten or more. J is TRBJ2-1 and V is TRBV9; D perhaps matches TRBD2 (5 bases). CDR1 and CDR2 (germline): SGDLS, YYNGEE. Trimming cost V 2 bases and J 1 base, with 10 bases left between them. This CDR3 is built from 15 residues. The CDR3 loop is CASSVGSLSYNEQFF. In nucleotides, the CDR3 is TGTGCCAGCAGCGTTGGGAGCCTTTCCTACAATGAGCAGTTCTTC.

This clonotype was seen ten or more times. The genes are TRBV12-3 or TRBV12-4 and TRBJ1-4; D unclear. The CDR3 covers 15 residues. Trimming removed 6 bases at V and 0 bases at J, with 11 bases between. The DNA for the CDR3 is TGTGCCAGCAGCAGCTCGCCCACAACTAATGAAAAACTGTTTTTT. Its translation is CASSSSPTTNEKLFF.

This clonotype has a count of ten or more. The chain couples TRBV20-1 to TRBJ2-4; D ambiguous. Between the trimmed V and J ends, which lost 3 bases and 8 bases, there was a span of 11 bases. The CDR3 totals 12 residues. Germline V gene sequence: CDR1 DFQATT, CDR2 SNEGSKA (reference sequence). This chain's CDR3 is CSARSGPDIQYF. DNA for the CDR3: TGCAGTGCTAGGTCAGGTCCCGACATTCAGTACTTC.

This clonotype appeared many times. CDR3 bases: TGTGCCAGCAGCTACGGGGCCCTTCGTACAGATACGCAGTATTTT. This encodes CASSYGALRTDTQYF. V gene TRBV7-9 combines with J gene TRBJ2-3; D tentatively reads TRBD1 or TRBD2 (5 bases each). V dropped 4 bases and J dropped 3 bases, with 14 bases sitting between them. The V gene's germline CDR1 is SEHNR and CDR2 FQNEAQ (reference sequence). The CDR3 is 15 amino acids.

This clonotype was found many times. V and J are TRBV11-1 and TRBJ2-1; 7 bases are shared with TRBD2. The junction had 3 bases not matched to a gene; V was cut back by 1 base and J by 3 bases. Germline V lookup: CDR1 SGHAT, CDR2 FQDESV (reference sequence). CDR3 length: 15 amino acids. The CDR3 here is CASSLGGSFYNEQFF. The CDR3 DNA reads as TGTGCCAGCAGCTTAGGCGGGAGCTTCTACAATGAGCAGTTCTTC.

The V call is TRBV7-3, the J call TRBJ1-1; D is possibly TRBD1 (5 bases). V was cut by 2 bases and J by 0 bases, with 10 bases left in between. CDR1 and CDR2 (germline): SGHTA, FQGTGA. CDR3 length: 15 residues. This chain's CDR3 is CASSLQGTMNTEAFF. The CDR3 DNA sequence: TGTGCCAGCAGCTTACAGGGTACGATGAACACTGAAGCTTTCTTT.